This T cell receptor beta chain derives from a study of blood T cell repertoires in COVID-19 (TCRdb year 2020). Some background on the complete study: Samples from collaborators originated in the United States, Italy and Spain and spanned both the acute and convalescent phases of COVID-19. The material from the prospective study consisted of cDNA or gDNA derived from T cells, B-cell-depleted T cells, or PBMCs. Subjects who had been exposed to COVID-19, were actively infected with it, or had recovered from it provided the deeply sampled blood TCRbeta repertoires that made up the dataset. A freely available public database, intended as a resource for researchers studying the immune response to SARS-CoV-2, is where the repertoires were released. The samples were drawn from the first 160 participants of the ongoing ImmuneRACE study and from 1,254 subjects provided by 6 global collaborators. Nearly every sample came with metadata listing a de-identified subject ID, COVID-19 status, age in years and sex. Where available, HLA class I and class II types were taken from metadata supplied by the sample provider and were not determined by assay-based typing. The research as a whole found: Clinical and demographic metadata were provided uncurated, with the amount varying by source and participant.

The collaborating institutions used their own protocols to collect whole blood in K2EDTA tubes. For TCRbeta analysis, collaborators shipped samples in one of three forms: frozen whole blood, isolated PBMCs, or DNA extracted from either of those sample types. TCRbeta CDR3 regions were amplified from genomic DNA by means of the immunoSEQ Assay, a bias-controlled multiplex PCR. On the authors' methods: The number of nucleated cells in each sample was estimated from the amplification of reference gene primers within the assay. To quantify the absolute abundance of each unique TCRbeta CDR3 rearrangement, sequence reads were collapsed and filtered. Productive Simpson clonality was computed per sample as the square root of Simpson's diversity index over productive rearrangements. This immuneACCESS table, as held by TCRdb, lists in-frame sequences with V and J called but not all clones. Of the missing ones, under half trace to an unresolved V gene in checked studies; the others have no known cause. Clonal size and the V and J genes are those of that table, whereas D and trimming came from the DNA. For this sample there are about 52,000 clones; about 91% appear just once. The ten largest clones take up 5.5% to 6.5% of the sample.

As concerns this clone: Its antigen specificity is not known. Within one base of it there is no much larger clone, and no base qualities were kept.

The CDR3 holds 15 amino acids from the cysteine to the phenylalanine. Left in the record is the CDR3 DNA by itself, 45 bases read in frame from the first base. V trim: 3 bases; J trim: 2 bases; unmatched bases: 6. Sequences SGHRS (CDR1) and YFSETQ (CDR2) are obtained from the germline V gene. Sequencing was carried out using peripheral blood. The clonotype comes from a man aged 50-60 years with active COVID-19. The chain couples TRBV5-1 to TRBJ2-5, with 8 bases in between that match TRBD2. The DNA is TGCGCCAGCAGCTCGGGGACGGGAGGGCAAGAGACCCAGTACTTC. Its protein reads: CASSSGTGGQETQYF.